These 25 T cell receptor beta chains came from one sample sequenced in a study of siplizumab effects on memory and regulatory T cells. Clones were sequenced by immunoSEQ multiplex PCR, and TCRdb holds only the in-frame ones, with some missing. The sample lists about 120,000 clones, around 93% occurring once. Material for sequencing was non-Treg CD4+ T cells sorted from blood. The receptors derive from a human donor in good health.

This chain joins TRBV4-2 and TRBJ2-3; no clear D gene. V was shortened by 0 bases and J by 0 bases, with 7 bases between the two germline ends. There are 15 residues in the CDR3. Per the germline V gene, CDR1 is LGHNA and CDR2 is YNFKEQ. The CDR3 nucleotides read TGTGCCAGCAGCCAAGACGAGGCTAGCACAGATACGCAGTATTTT. It specifies CASSQDEASTDTQYF.

This chain links TRBV5-4 with TRBJ2-5; D remains ambiguous. V gave up 3 bases and J gave up 4 bases, with 16 bases separating them. This CDR3 is 15 amino acids long. Germline CDR1 and CDR2: SGHNT and YYREEE (reference sequence). This CDR3 is CASSSAASSRETQYF. The CDR3, as DNA: TGTGCCAGCAGCTCCGCGGCTAGTTCGAGAGAGACCCAGTACTTC.

J is TRBJ1-5 and V is TRBV25-1, with 10 nucleotides matching TRBD1. Per the germline V gene, CDR1 is MGHDK and CDR2 is SYGVNS. This CDR3 region has 13 residues. Trimming took 6 bases from V and 4 from J; bases not matched to a gene: 0. CDR3 residues: CASRGQGNQPQHF. The CDR3 DNA sequence: TGTGCCAGCAGGGGACAGGGGAATCAGCCCCAGCATTTT.

CDR3 bases: TGTGCCAGCAGTTACAACTCCCTGGGTGAGACCCAGTACTTC. This gives the protein CASSYNSLGETQYF. This chain uses TRBV6-5 with TRBJ2-5; D gene unclear. The CDR3 totals 14 residues. Germline CDR1 reads MNHEY; CDR2 reads SVGAGI. Trimming shortened V by 2 bases and J by 5 bases, and 12 bases separated the two germline ends.

V is TRBV27 and J is TRBJ1-4, with 9 bases lining up with TRBD1. V lost 2 bases, J lost 8 bases, and 9 bases stayed unmatched. Germline CDR1 is MNHEY and CDR2 is SMNVEV (reference sequence). The CDR3 consists of 16 residues. The CDR3 DNA reads as TGTGCCAGCAGTTTAGGGTGGGGACAGGGTGACGAAAAACTGTTTTTT. It is translated as CASSLGWGQGDEKLFF. Using reference TRBV27 and TRBJ1-4 for the parts outside the CDR3, the full variable domain is EAQVTQNPRYLITVTGKKLTVTCSQNMNHEYMSWYRQDPGLGLRQIYYSMNVEVTDKGDVPEGYKVSRKEKRNFPLILESPSPNQTSLYFCASSLGWGQGDEKLFFGSGTQLSVL.

This clone was picked up one time. The J gene is TRBJ2-5, the V gene TRBV2; D may be TRBD1 (5 bases). Per germline, CDR1 SNHLY and CDR2 FYNNEI. The CDR3 has 10 amino acids. V shed 8 bases and J shed 5 bases, with 6 bases lying between them. The CDR3 spells CASGAETQYF. The CDR3 coding sequence is TGTGCCAGCGGGGCGGAGACCCAGTACTTC.

The J gene is TRBJ2-3, the V gene TRBV5-5, with 7 bases that match TRBD2. The CDR3 spans 19 residues. Germline lookup yields CDR1 SGHKS and CDR2 YYEKEE (reference sequence). V trimming: 2 bases; J trimming: 3 bases; junction bases outside the gene matches: 18. For the CDR3, the DNA is TGTGCCAGCAGCTTATATTTTGATTTTAGGGCTAGCGGTACAGATACGCAGTATTTT. Encoded protein: CASSLYFDFRASGTDTQYF. Full variable domain (outside the CDR3, taken from reference TRBV5-5 and TRBJ2-3): DAGVTQSPTHLIKTRGQQVTLRCSPISGHKSVSWYQQVLGQGPQFIFQYYEKEERGRGNFPDRFSARQFPNYSSELNVNALLLGDSALYLCASSLYFDFRASGTDTQYFGPGTRLTVL.

V is TRBV28 and J is TRBJ1-3, with a possible D match to TRBD1 (6 bases). There are 15 residues in the CDR3. Trimming took 4 bases from V and 7 from J, leaving 17 bases between them. Germline CDR1 MDHEN, CDR2 SYDVKM. The CDR3 DNA reads TGTGCCAGCAGTTCGGGACAACGAAGGTCCAACACCATATATTTT. This sequence encodes CASSSGQRRSNTIYF.

This clone was counted only a few times. The chain combines TRBV18 with TRBJ1-2, with D unclear. With 3 bases removed from V and 1 base from J, the gap between germline ends came to 18 bases. Germline V gene lookup returns CDR1 KGHSH and CDR2 LQKENI. The CDR3 runs to 17 residues. CDR3 DNA: TGTGCCAGCTCACCGAATCCAGGAGAACAGTTTAACTATGGCTACACCTTC. Translation: CASSPNPGEQFNYGYTF. The full variable domain, rest sourced from reference TRBV18 and TRBJ1-2, is NAGVMQNPRHLVRRRGQEARLRCSPMKGHSHVYWYRQLPEEGLKFMVYLQKENIIDESGMPKERFSAEFPKEGPSILRIQQVVRGDSAAYFCASSPNPGEQFNYGYTFGSGTRLTVV.

Only one count was recorded for this clone. The chain links TRBV7-3 to TRBJ2-2, with TRBD1 as a possible D gene (6 bases). V lost 5 bases, J lost 6 bases, and 10 bases lay in between. Germline CDR1 SGHTA, CDR2 FQGTGA. The CDR3 loop spans 13 amino acids. Here the CDR3 DNA reads TGTGCCAGCAGCCCTCAGGGGTCCGGGGAGCTGTTTTTT. As protein: CASSPQGSGELFF.

The chain is built from TRBV6-7 and TRBJ2-2; D remains ambiguous. TRBV6-7 is reported as an ORF; its role is uncertain. V was pared by 1 base and J by 4 bases, with 4 bases between. CDR3 length: 13 residues. In nucleotides, the CDR3 is TGTGCCAGCAGTTACTGGGGCACCGGGGAGCTGTTTTTT. It specifies CASSYWGTGELFF.

The gene calls are TRBV7-2 and TRBJ1-2; 7 bases map to TRBD1. V lost 3 bases, J lost 4 bases, and 2 bases stayed unmatched. CDR1 is SGHTA, CDR2 FQGNSA, per germline. CDR3 length equals 13 residues. DNA for the CDR3: TGTGCCAGCAGCTTGGGACAGAGCTATGGCTACACCTTC. It specifies CASSLGQSYGYTF. The full variable domain, completed using reference TRBV7-2 and TRBJ1-2, is GAGVSQSPSNKVTEKGKDVELRCDPISGHTALYWYRQSLGQGLEFLIYFQGNSAPDKSGLPSDRFSAERTGGSVSTLTIQRTQQEDSAVYLCASSLGQSYGYTFGSGTRLTVV.

The V and J genes are TRBV5-5 and TRBJ2-7, with D possibly being TRBD2 (5 bases). The CDR3 covers 12 residues. The germline V and J ends were trimmed by 7 bases and 5 bases, with 13 bases remaining between them. The germline V gene has CDR1 SGHKS and CDR2 YYEKEE (reference sequence). The CDR3 coding sequence is TGTGCCAGCCAGCTTACTAGTAACGAGCAGTACTTC. Translated: CASQLTSNEQYF.

The CDR3 sequence: CASSLVTEGAQYF. In nucleotides, the CDR3 is TGCGCCAGCAGCTTGGTGACGGAGGGGGCCCAGTACTTC. The chain carries TRBV5-1 and TRBJ2-5; perhaps D is TRBD1 or TRBD2 (6 bases each). Germline V gene sequence: CDR1 SGHRS, CDR2 YFSETQ. Trimming removed 0 bases at V and 9 bases at J, with 12 bases between. There are 13 residues in the CDR3.

V and J are TRBV27 and TRBJ1-6; no firm D call. Germline loops: CDR1 MNHEY, CDR2 SMNVEV (reference sequence). V was trimmed by 3 bases and J by 9 bases, leaving 9 bases between them. This CDR3 spans 13 amino acids. CDR3 nucleotide sequence: TGTGCCAGCAGTTTGATATGGGCTTCACCCCTCCACTTT. It encodes CASSLIWASPLHF.

The gene calls are TRBV6-5 and TRBJ2-7; D remains ambiguous. Looked up from germline, CDR1 is MNHEY and CDR2 is SVGAGI. This CDR3 is 13 amino acids long. V dropped 1 base and J dropped 0 bases, with 4 bases sitting between them. In DNA, the CDR3 is TGTGCCAGCAGTTACTTAAGCTCCTACGAGCAGTACTTC. Protein sequence: CASSYLSSYEQYF.

The rearrangement joins TRBV7-2 to TRBJ1-2, with unresolved D. CDR1 and CDR2 from the germline V gene are SGHTA and FQGNSA. CDR3 size: 14 residues. Trimming stripped 1 base from V and 7 bases from J, with 13 bases between. The CDR3 sequence: CASSLGGGSAGYTF. DNA for the CDR3: TGTGCCAGCAGCTTAGGTGGAGGATCGGCTGGCTACACCTTC.

The chain recombines TRBV5-6 with TRBJ2-2; 9 bases align to TRBD1. The CDR3 totals 15 residues. V shed 2 bases and J 4 bases; nucleotides not matched to a gene: 3. CDR1 and CDR2 from the germline V gene are SGHDT and YYEEEE. CDR3 sequence reads: CASSFGDRATGELFF. In DNA, the CDR3 is TGTGCCAGCAGCTTTGGGGACAGGGCCACCGGGGAGCTGTTTTTT.

This chain joins TRBV18 and TRBJ2-3; the D gene is possibly TRBD2 (5 bases). With 2 bases removed from V and 2 bases from J, the gap between germline ends came to 17 bases. This CDR3 contains 17 residues. Germline CDR1 KGHSH, CDR2 LQKENI. The CDR3: CASSPFTSSDLTDTQYF. The CDR3, as DNA: TGTGCCAGCTCACCATTCACTAGTTCCGACCTCACAGATACGCAGTATTTT. The entire variable domain, with the rest obtained from reference TRBV18 and TRBJ2-3, is as follows: NAGVMQNPRHLVRRRGQEARLRCSPMKGHSHVYWYRQLPEEGLKFMVYLQKENIIDESGMPKERFSAEFPKEGPSILRIQQVVRGDSAAYFCASSPFTSSDLTDTQYFGPGTRLTVL.

This clone was counted once. The V and J genes are TRBV5-1 and TRBJ2-1; 9 bases are a match to TRBD2. There are 14 residues in the CDR3. Germline V gene sequence: CDR1 SGHRS, CDR2 YFSETQ. V gave up 0 bases and J gave up 8 bases; unmatched junction bases: 3. The CDR3 bases are TGCGCCAGCAGCTTGGGCGGGGGGGCCTATGAGCAGTTCTTC. Residues: CASSLGGGAYEQFF.

V and J are TRBV5-1 and TRBJ2-1; 10 bases align to TRBD2. Per germline, CDR1 SGHRS and CDR2 YFSETQ. J lost 0 bases, V lost 3 bases, and 6 bases had no gene match. The CDR3 is 17 amino acids. The CDR3 bases are TGCGCCAGCAGCTCGGGACTAGCGTTTTCCTCCTACAATGAGCAGTTCTTC. Protein: CASSSGLAFSSYNEQFF.

The rearrangement links TRBV5-5 to TRBJ1-2; perhaps TRBD1 as D (5 bases). V lost 2 bases, J lost 0 bases, and 11 bases lay in between. Per germline, CDR1 SGHKS and CDR2 YYEKEE (reference sequence). This CDR3 has 15 amino acids. The chain's CDR3 is CASSLAQGPNYGYTF. CDR3 sequence (DNA): TGTGCCAGCAGCTTAGCGCAGGGCCCTAACTATGGCTACACCTTC.

The chain couples TRBV4-1 to TRBJ2-2; 7 bases are shared with TRBD1. CDR3 length equals 15 residues. The V and J ends lost 4 bases and 2 bases, in that order; junction bases with no gene match: 4. The germline CDR1 and CDR2 sequences are MGHRA and YSYEKL. CDR3 nucleotide sequence: TGCGCCAGCAGCCCCCACAGGGGAAACACCGGGGAGCTGTTTTTT. Protein sequence: CASSPHRGNTGELFF.

This chain uses TRBV14 with TRBJ1-3; 7 bases align to TRBD1. Germline trimming cut 4 bases from V and 0 bases from J; bases unmatched to any gene: 6. The CDR3 is 16 amino acids. Germline V gene sequence: CDR1 SGHDN, CDR2 FVKESK. Here the CDR3 reads CASSLPGQSSGNTIYF. CDR3 bases: TGTGCCAGCAGCCTACCGGGACAGAGCTCTGGAAACACCATATATTTT.

The J gene is TRBJ2-7, the V gene TRBV7-2; D gene uncertain. This CDR3 contains 14 residues. Germline V CDR1 and CDR2: SGHTA, FQGNSA. Trimming removed 7 bases at V and 0 bases at J, with 13 bases between. CDR3 protein: CASTFYTNSYEQYF. The CDR3 DNA sequence: TGTGCCAGCACCTTCTATACGAACTCCTACGAGCAGTACTTC.